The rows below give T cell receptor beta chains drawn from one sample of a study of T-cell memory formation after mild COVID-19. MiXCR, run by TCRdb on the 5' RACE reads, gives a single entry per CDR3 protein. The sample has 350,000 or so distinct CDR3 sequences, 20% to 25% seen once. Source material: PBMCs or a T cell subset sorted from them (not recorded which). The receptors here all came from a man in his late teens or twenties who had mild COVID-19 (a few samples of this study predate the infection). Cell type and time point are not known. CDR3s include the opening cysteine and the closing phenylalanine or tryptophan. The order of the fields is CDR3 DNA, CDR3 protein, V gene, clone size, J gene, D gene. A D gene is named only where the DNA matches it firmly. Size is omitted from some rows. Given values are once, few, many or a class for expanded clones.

DNA: TGCGCCAGCAGCTTGACCTGGGACTCTGGAAACACCATATATTTT
CDR3: CASSLTWDSGNTIYF
V: TRBV5-1
size: few
J: TRBJ1-3
D: NA

DNA: TGCAGTGCTCGCGACAGGGCCCAGAGTCAGCCCCAGCATTTT
CDR3: CSARDRAQSQPQHF
V: TRBV20-1
size: NA
J: TRBJ1-5
D: TRBD1

DNA: TGTGCCAGCAGGGAGCCGAGTTCCGCCGAAGCTTTCTTT
CDR3: CASREPSSAEAFF
V: TRBV6-2/TRBV6-3
size: NA
J: TRBJ1-1
D: NA

DNA: TGTGCCAGCAGTTTCCTCTTCGGGGGGGAAAGATCCTACAATGAGCAGTTCTTC
CDR3: CASSFLFGGERSYNEQFF
V: TRBV28
size: NA
J: TRBJ2-1
D: TRBD2

DNA: TGCGCCAGCAGCTTACAGGGGCGGGACTCTGAAGCTTTCTTT
CDR3: CASSLQGRDSEAFF
V: TRBV5-1
size: few
J: TRBJ1-1
D: TRBD1

DNA: TGTGCCAGCAGCCTCCGGTTGGGACTAGAGGCAGATACGCAGTATTTT
CDR3: CASSLRLGLEADTQYF
V: TRBV11-2
size: NA
J: TRBJ2-3
D: TRBD2

DNA: TGTGCCAGTAGCACAGGGCAGGGTTTCAACATTCAGTACTTC
CDR3: CASSTGQGFNIQYF
V: TRBV19
size: many
J: TRBJ2-4
D: NA

DNA: TGCGCCAGCAGCTTGGAGACAGGGACAGGGACCCAGTACTTC
CDR3: CASSLETGTGTQYF
V: TRBV5-1
size: NA
J: TRBJ2-5
D: TRBD1

DNA: TGTGCCAGCAGCCAAACCGGTTTGGGTGAAGCTTTCTTT
CDR3: CASSQTGLGEAFF
V: TRBV11-2
size: NA
J: TRBJ1-1
D: NA

DNA: TGCAGTGCTATCCGGGGGGTTAGCAATCAGCCCCAGCATTTT
CDR3: CSAIRGVSNQPQHF
V: TRBV20-1
size: NA
J: TRBJ1-5
D: NA

DNA: TGTGCCAGCAGTTTATTGCTCGGGGGGCGTAAAGCTTTCTTT
CDR3: CASSLLLGGRKAFF
V: TRBV27
size: few
J: TRBJ1-1
D: NA

DNA: TGTGCCAGCAGTGAATCAGGGCGGGACACTGAAGCTTTCTTT
CDR3: CASSESGRDTEAFF
V: TRBV6-1
size: NA
J: TRBJ1-1
D: NA

DNA: TGTGCCAGCAGCTTGACAGATAGACAGCCCCAGCATTTT
CDR3: CASSLTDRQPQHF
V: TRBV7-8
size: NA
J: TRBJ1-5
D: NA

DNA: TGTGCCAGCAGGCGACTAGCGGGGGGGCCAGAGACCCAGTACTTC
CDR3: CASRRLAGGPETQYF
V: TRBV27
size: many
J: TRBJ2-5
D: TRBD2

DNA: TGTGCCAGCAGTTTGGGGGGGGGGGTTTCACCCCTCCACTTT
CDR3: CASSLGGGVSPLHF
V: TRBV6-5
size: few
J: TRBJ1-6
D: NA

DNA: TGTGCCAGCAGCCTTCCCCCGGGACAGAGATACAATGAGCAGTTCTTC
CDR3: CASSLPPGQRYNEQFF
V: TRBV5-5
size: NA
J: TRBJ2-1
D: TRBD1

DNA: TGCGCCAGCAGCCAAGGAATACAGGGGTGGAGAGAGACCCAGTACTTC
CDR3: CASSQGIQGWRETQYF
V: TRBV4-1
size: many
J: TRBJ2-5
D: TRBD1

DNA: TGTGCCAGCAGCCCGGACGTAATCTATGGCTACACCTTC
CDR3: CASSPDVIYGYTF
V: TRBV3-1
size: NA
J: TRBJ1-2
D: NA

DNA: TGTGCCAGCTCACCACAACAGGATTTGGGGACCCAGTACTTC
CDR3: CASSPQQDLGTQYF
V: TRBV18
size: NA
J: TRBJ2-5
D: NA

DNA: TGTGCCACCAGCAGGGACCCGAGCGCAGGGACCCAGTACTTC
CDR3: CATSRDPSAGTQYF
V: TRBV15
size: NA
J: TRBJ2-5
D: NA

DNA: TGTGCCAGCAGCCGATCGGGGGGAGGCACAGATACGCAGTATTTT
CDR3: CASSRSGGGTDTQYF
V: TRBV7-9
size: few
J: TRBJ2-3
D: TRBD2

DNA: TGTGCCAGCAGCGTAGAAGGGACAGGGGGCACCTATGGCTACACCTTC
CDR3: CASSVEGTGGTYGYTF
V: TRBV9
size: NA
J: TRBJ1-2
D: TRBD1

DNA: TGTGCCAGCAGGCCGTCCGACAGGAACACCGGGGAGCTGTTTTTT
CDR3: CASRPSDRNTGELFF
V: TRBV6-5
size: few
J: TRBJ2-2
D: NA

DNA: TGTGCCAGCAGGGGAATGGGACTATACACAGATACGCAGTATTTT
CDR3: CASRGMGLYTDTQYF
V: TRBV27
size: few
J: TRBJ2-3
D: TRBD2

DNA: TGTGCCAGCAGCACGGGGCCGGCTCTGAACACTGAAGCTTTCTTT
CDR3: CASSTGPALNTEAFF
V: TRBV11-2
size: NA
J: TRBJ1-1
D: NA

DNA: TGTGCCAGCAGCCTGGACGACCAGGCTGGAAACACCATATATTTT
CDR3: CASSLDDQAGNTIYF
V: TRBV4-2
size: NA
J: TRBJ1-3
D: NA

DNA: TGTGCCATCAGCGGGCAAATTGGGGTAGCTGGGGTTGACACTGAAGCTTTCTTT
CDR3: CAISGQIGVAGVDTEAFF
V: TRBV10-3
size: NA
J: TRBJ1-1
D: NA

DNA: TGCAGTGCTAGTAAAATAGGCACCGGGGAGCTGTTTTTT
CDR3: CSASKIGTGELFF
V: TRBV20-1
size: few
J: TRBJ2-2
D: NA

DNA: TGTGCCAGCGGACAGCTCCAAGAGACCCAGTACTTC
CDR3: CASGQLQETQYF
V: TRBV12-3/TRBV12-4
size: many
J: TRBJ2-5
D: NA

DNA: TGTGCCAGCAGCCACTTAAGAGGGGGCACAGATACGCAGTATTTT
CDR3: CASSHLRGGTDTQYF
V: TRBV7-8
size: NA
J: TRBJ2-3
D: NA

DNA: TGTGCCAGCAGTGACCTCTGGGGGGCGAACACTGAAGCTTTCTTT
CDR3: CASSDLWGANTEAFF
V: TRBV2
size: NA
J: TRBJ1-1
D: NA

DNA: TGTGCCAGCAGTTACTCGGGACAGGGGACGGAGACCCAGTACTTC
CDR3: CASSYSGQGTETQYF
V: TRBV6-5
size: few
J: TRBJ2-5
D: TRBD1

DNA: TGCAGTGCTAGAGGCGCTAACACTGAAGCTTTCTTT
CDR3: CSARGANTEAFF
V: TRBV20-1
size: NA
J: TRBJ1-1
D: NA

DNA: TGTGCCAGCAGCAACCGGGGGGGGCTGGGCACTGAAGCTTTCTTT
CDR3: CASSNRGGLGTEAFF
V: TRBV7-3
size: NA
J: TRBJ1-1
D: NA

DNA: TGTGCCAGCAGCTTAGCGCTGGGGGGCGGATTACAGCCCCAGCATTTT
CDR3: CASSLALGGGLQPQHF
V: TRBV7-2
size: NA
J: TRBJ1-5
D: NA

DNA: TGTGCCAGCAGTGTAGGGACAGGGGGCTATCAGTACTTC
CDR3: CASSVGTGGYQYF
V: TRBV12-3/TRBV12-4
size: NA
J: TRBJ2-5
D: TRBD1

DNA: TGTGCCAGCAGTTACGTTAGCGGGGGCTCCTACAATGAGCAGTTCTTC
CDR3: CASSYVSGGSYNEQFF
V: TRBV6-2/TRBV6-3
size: few
J: TRBJ2-1
D: TRBD2

DNA: TGCGCCAGCAGCTGGGGCTCTAATGAGCAGTTCTTC
CDR3: CASSWGSNEQFF
V: TRBV5-1
size: many
J: TRBJ2-1
D: NA

DNA: TGTGCCAGCGGGGCCGGGGGACTCACAGATACGCAGTATTTT
CDR3: CASGAGGLTDTQYF
V: TRBV7-8
size: many
J: TRBJ2-3
D: NA

DNA: TGTGCCAGCAGTCCGGGACACGAGAACACCGGGGAGCTGTTTTTT
CDR3: CASSPGHENTGELFF
V: TRBV12-3/TRBV12-4
size: NA
J: TRBJ2-2
D: NA

DNA: TGTGCCAGCAGCTCCGACAGGGTGTCCTACAATGAGCAGTTCTTC
CDR3: CASSSDRVSYNEQFF
V: TRBV7-9
size: NA
J: TRBJ2-1
D: TRBD1

DNA: TGTGCCAGCAGTGAGGGACACCATAGCAATCAGCCCCAGCATTTT
CDR3: CASSEGHHSNQPQHF
V: TRBV6-7
size: NA
J: TRBJ1-5
D: NA

DNA: TGTGCCAGCAGCTCATCAGTCACAGATACGCAGTATTTT
CDR3: CASSSSVTDTQYF
V: TRBV13
size: NA
J: TRBJ2-3
D: NA

DNA: TGTGCCAGCAGTCTGGCGATTAAAAACATTCAGTACTTC
CDR3: CASSLAIKNIQYF
V: TRBV2
size: few
J: TRBJ2-4
D: NA

DNA: TGTGCCAGCAGCTTCGACAGGGTCGACGAGCAGTACTTC
CDR3: CASSFDRVDEQYF
V: TRBV7-9
size: NA
J: TRBJ2-7
D: TRBD1

DNA: TGCAGTGCTAGGGGGGTAGCGGGGACCCAAGAGACCCAGTACTTC
CDR3: CSARGVAGTQETQYF
V: TRBV20-1
size: many
J: TRBJ2-5
D: TRBD2

DNA: TGTGCCAGCAGTGAAACGGGTGGGGCAGCTCTCTACACCTTC
CDR3: CASSETGGAALYTF
V: TRBV6-1
size: NA
J: TRBJ1-2
D: NA

DNA: TGTGCCAGCACAACCCCGGCAGATACGCAGTATTTT
CDR3: CASTTPADTQYF
V: TRBV12-3/TRBV12-4
size: NA
J: TRBJ2-3
D: NA

DNA: TGTGCCATCAAAGAAGGGACATCGATTCGGAACACTGAAGCTTTCTTT
CDR3: CAIKEGTSIRNTEAFF
V: TRBV10-3
size: NA
J: TRBJ1-1
D: NA

DNA: TGCGCCAGCAGCGGGGGCGGGACCCAAGAGACCCAGTACTTC
CDR3: CASSGGGTQETQYF
V: TRBV5-1
size: NA
J: TRBJ2-5
D: NA

DNA: TGTGCCAGCCCCTTAAGGCCCTCTGGAAACACCATATATTTT
CDR3: CASPLRPSGNTIYF
V: TRBV6-8
size: NA
J: TRBJ1-3
D: NA

DNA: TGTGCCAGCAGCCCTGAAGGTACCAGCTCCTACAATGAGCAGTTCTTC
CDR3: CASSPEGTSSYNEQFF
V: TRBV5-4
size: NA
J: TRBJ2-1
D: NA

DNA: TGTGCCAGCAATCGACAGGAACTCACAGATACGCAGTATTTT
CDR3: CASNRQELTDTQYF
V: TRBV2
size: NA
J: TRBJ2-3
D: NA

DNA: TGTGCCAGCAGCTTAGAACCGGGACTAGCGGACCTGGGTACGCAGTATTTT
CDR3: CASSLEPGLADLGTQYF
V: TRBV5-5
size: NA
J: TRBJ2-3
D: TRBD2

DNA: TGTGCCAGCAGGGGGGGACGAGGAAGATCACCCCTCCACTTT
CDR3: CASRGGRGRSPLHF
V: TRBV12-3/TRBV12-4
size: many
J: TRBJ1-6
D: NA

DNA: TGCGCCAGCACCTCAGAGTACAATGAGCAGTTCTTC
CDR3: CASTSEYNEQFF
V: TRBV10-2
size: few
J: TRBJ2-1
D: NA

DNA: TGCAGTGCTAGCGGCTCTGCAACTAATGAAAAACTGTTTTTT
CDR3: CSASGSATNEKLFF
V: TRBV20-1
size: NA
J: TRBJ1-4
D: NA

DNA: TGTGCCAGCAGCGCCCGACTAGCGGGGGCCGACAATACGCAGTATTTT
CDR3: CASSARLAGADNTQYF
V: TRBV11-2
size: few
J: TRBJ2-3
D: TRBD2

DNA: TGTGCCAGCAGCTTAGCTCCAGGGGGCCGGGAGACCCAGTACTTC
CDR3: CASSLAPGGRETQYF
V: TRBV7-2
size: few
J: TRBJ2-5
D: TRBD1

DNA: TGCGCCAGCAGCCAAGATCTGGCGGGGGCCTACAATGAGCAGTTCTTC
CDR3: CASSQDLAGAYNEQFF
V: TRBV4-1
size: few
J: TRBJ2-1
D: TRBD2